This T cell receptor (beta chain) was observed in a study of OX40 agonist ivuxolimab in advanced cancers. On the study more broadly: Eligibility rules accepted prior anti-PD-1, anti-PD-L1 or anti-CTLA-4 therapy, and over 30% had some.

The CDR3 contains 16 residues. The germline gives CDR1 LGHNA, CDR2 YSLEER. V shed 0 bases and J shed 5 bases, with 11 bases lying between them. Repertoires were generated with immunoSEQ multiplex PCR, while TCRdb's copy carries only in-frame clones and drops some. The sample includes about 18,000 clones, approximately 74% of them seen just once. The sequence derives from an adult with an advanced solid tumor such as melanoma, head and neck, liver or kidney cancer. Sample: CD4+ or CD8+ T cells sorted from blood, taken in a trial of the OX40 agonist ivuxolimab. The gene calls are TRBV4-3 and TRBJ1-6; the D gene is possibly TRBD1 (5 bases). The CDR3 loop reads CASSQDRADNNSPLHF. CDR3 bases: TGCGCCAGCAGCCAAGATAGGGCGGACAATAATTCACCCCTCCACTTT.